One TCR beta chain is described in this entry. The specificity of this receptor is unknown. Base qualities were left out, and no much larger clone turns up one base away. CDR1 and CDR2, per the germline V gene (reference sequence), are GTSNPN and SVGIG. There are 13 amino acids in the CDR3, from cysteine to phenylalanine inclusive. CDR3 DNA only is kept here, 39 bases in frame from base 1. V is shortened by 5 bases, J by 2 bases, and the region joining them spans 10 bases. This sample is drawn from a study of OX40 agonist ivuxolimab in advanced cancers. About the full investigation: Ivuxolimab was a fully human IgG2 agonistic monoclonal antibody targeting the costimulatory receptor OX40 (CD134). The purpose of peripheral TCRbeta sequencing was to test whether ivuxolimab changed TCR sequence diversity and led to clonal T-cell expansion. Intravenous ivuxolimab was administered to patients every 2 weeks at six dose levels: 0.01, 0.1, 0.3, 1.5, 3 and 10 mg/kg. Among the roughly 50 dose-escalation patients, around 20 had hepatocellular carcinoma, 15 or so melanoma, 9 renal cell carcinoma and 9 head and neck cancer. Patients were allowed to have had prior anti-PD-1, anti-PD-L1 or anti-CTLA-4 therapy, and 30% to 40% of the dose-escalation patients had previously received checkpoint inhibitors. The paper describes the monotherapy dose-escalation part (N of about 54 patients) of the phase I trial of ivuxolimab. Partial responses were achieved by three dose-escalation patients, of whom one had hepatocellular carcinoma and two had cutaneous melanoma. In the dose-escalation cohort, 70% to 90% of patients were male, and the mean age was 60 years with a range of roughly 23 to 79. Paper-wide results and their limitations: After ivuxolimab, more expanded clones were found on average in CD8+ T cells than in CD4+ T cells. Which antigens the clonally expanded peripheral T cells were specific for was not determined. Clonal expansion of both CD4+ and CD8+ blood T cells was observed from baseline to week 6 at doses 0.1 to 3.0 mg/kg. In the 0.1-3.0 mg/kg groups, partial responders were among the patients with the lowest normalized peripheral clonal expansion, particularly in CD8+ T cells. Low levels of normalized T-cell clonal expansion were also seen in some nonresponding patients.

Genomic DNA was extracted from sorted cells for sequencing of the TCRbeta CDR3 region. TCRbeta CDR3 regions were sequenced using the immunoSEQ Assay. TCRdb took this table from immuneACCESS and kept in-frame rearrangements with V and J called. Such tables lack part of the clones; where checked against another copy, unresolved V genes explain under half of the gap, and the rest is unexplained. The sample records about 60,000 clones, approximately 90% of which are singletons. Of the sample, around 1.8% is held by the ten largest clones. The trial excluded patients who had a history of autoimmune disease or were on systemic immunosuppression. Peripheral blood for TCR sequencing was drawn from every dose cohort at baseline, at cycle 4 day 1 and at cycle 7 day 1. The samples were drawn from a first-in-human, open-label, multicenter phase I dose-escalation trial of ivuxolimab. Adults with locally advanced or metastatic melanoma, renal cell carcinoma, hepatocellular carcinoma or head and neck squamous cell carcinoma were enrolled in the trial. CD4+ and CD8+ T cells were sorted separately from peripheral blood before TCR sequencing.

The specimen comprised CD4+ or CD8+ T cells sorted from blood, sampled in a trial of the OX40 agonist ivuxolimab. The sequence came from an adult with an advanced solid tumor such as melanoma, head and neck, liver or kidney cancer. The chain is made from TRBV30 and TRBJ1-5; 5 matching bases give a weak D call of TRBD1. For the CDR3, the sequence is CAWSDSRNQPQHF. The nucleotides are TGTGCCTGGTCTGACAGCCGCAATCAGCCCCAGCATTTT.